This entry concerns a single T cell receptor beta chain. The sample is drawn from a study of T cell changes during pregnancy in multiple sclerosis. Only in-frame clones appear in the TCRdb table, and some are missing; sequencing was by immunoSEQ multiplex PCR. Of fewer than 45,000 clones listed, around 91% are singletons. Germline V gene data show CDR1 as MRHNA and CDR2 as SNTAGT. V lost 4 bases and J lost 5, with 9 bases in between. This CDR3 spans 13 amino acids. This chain connects TRBV6-4 to TRBJ2-1; D is perhaps TRBD1 (5 bases). The sequences come from CD8+ T cells from peripheral blood mononuclear cells, collected in the first trimester of pregnancy. This TCR was sampled from a female donor with multiple sclerosis, enrolled in a pregnancy study. CDR3 residues: CASSVDSNNEQFF. The CDR3 DNA is TGTGCCAGCAGTGTAGACAGCAACAATGAGCAGTTCTTC.